The rows below give T cell receptor beta chains drawn from one sample of a study of blood T cells in healthy people across ages. Via MiXCR, TCRdb re-called the 5' RACE reads, giving one row per CDR3 protein. This table holds about 730,000 distinct CDR3 sequences, roughly 41% found once. The sequencing sample was made of blood. The receptors shown here come from a woman aged 55-69 years in good health. Both conserved end residues are part of each CDR3. D genes are given only for firm matches. Part of the rows lack a size; the others show once, few, many or a class for expanded clones.

clone_size	v_call	d_call	j_call	cdr3_nt	cdr3_aa
.	TRBV6-2/TRBV6-3	TRBD2	TRBJ2-7	TGTGCCAGCAGTTACCGTCCCCTAGCGGGAGGGATTTCCTACGAGCAGTACTTC	CASSYRPLAGGISYEQYF
.	TRBV7-9	.	TRBJ1-2	TGTGCCAGCAGCTCATACAGGCCCGGGGGCTATGGCTACACCTTC	CASSSYRPGGYGYTF
few	TRBV10-3	.	TRBJ2-3	TGTGCCATCAGTGGGGGACAAATCACAGATACGCAGTATTTT	CAISGGQITDTQYF
.	TRBV20-1	TRBD2	TRBJ2-7	TGCAGTGCTGGCGACCCCGGACTAGCGGGTTACTACGAGCAGTACTTC	CSAGDPGLAGYYEQYF
.	TRBV7-8	.	TRBJ2-2	TGTGCCAGCAGCTTATATCACACCGGGGAGCTGTTTTTT	CASSLYHTGELFF
.	TRBV12-3/TRBV12-4	TRBD2	TRBJ2-5	TGTGCCAGCAGCCCTTGGACTAGCGGGGAAGCAGAGACCCAGTACTTC	CASSPWTSGEAETQYF
.	TRBV20-1	.	TRBJ2-7	TGCAGTGCTAGCTCTAACGGGCGCTACGAGCAGTACTTC	CSASSNGRYEQYF
few	TRBV3-1	.	TRBJ2-6	TGTGCCAGCAGCCCCTGGGAACAGTCCTCTGGGGCCAACGTCCTGACTTTC	CASSPWEQSSGANVLTF
few	TRBV12-3/TRBV12-4	.	TRBJ1-2	TGTGCCAGCAGTTTAGAAGGTTCCGATGGCTACACCTTC	CASSLEGSDGYTF
.	TRBV7-9	TRBD1	TRBJ2-5	TGTGCCAGCAGGACAGGGGAGCAAGAGACCCAGTACTTC	CASRTGEQETQYF
.	TRBV7-2	.	TRBJ2-5	TGTGCCAGCAGCTTAGTACGAGCTCAACAAGAGACCCAGTACTTC	CASSLVRAQQETQYF
few	TRBV20-1	.	TRBJ2-6	TGCAGTGCTAGGCCGAGCTCTGGGGCCAACGTCCTGACTTTC	CSARPSSGANVLTF
few	TRBV20-1	TRBD2	TRBJ2-3	TGCAGTGCTCTCACTAGCGGGAGGTCAGATACGCAGTATTTT	CSALTSGRSDTQYF
.	TRBV29-1	.	TRBJ2-3	TGCAGCGTTGTTTTGGGGGCGCGTAGCACAGATACGCAGTATTTT	CSVVLGARSTDTQYF
.	TRBV20-1	TRBD1	TRBJ2-5	TGCAGTGCTAGGGGACAGGCCCAAGAGACCCAGTACTTC	CSARGQAQETQYF
many	TRBV6-4	TRBD2	TRBJ2-3	TGTGCCAGCAGTGACTCCGGACTAGCAGGAGATACGCAGTATTTT	CASSDSGLAGDTQYF
once	TRBV2	TRBD1	TRBJ1-2	TGTGCCACCCTACCAGGGGGTAACTATGGCTACACCTTC	CATLPGGNYGYTF
many	TRBV20-1	TRBD2	TRBJ2-1	TGCAGTGCCCGGACTAGTGTGAGCTCGGAGCAGTTCTTC	CSARTSVSSEQFF
.	TRBV20-1	.	TRBJ2-1	TGCAGTGCGCAGCGCTCTCACAATGAGCAGTTCTTC	CSAQRSHNEQFF
.	TRBV5-1	TRBD1	TRBJ2-3	TGCGCCAGCAGCTACAGGGGGGAGAGCACAGATACGCAGTATTTT	CASSYRGESTDTQYF
few	TRBV12-3/TRBV12-4	TRBD1	TRBJ1-2	TGTGCCAGCAACGAGCAGACAGGGGGCCGGTCGTACACCTTC	CASNEQTGGRSYTF
.	TRBV15	TRBD1	TRBJ1-2	TGTGCCACCAGCAGAGAGGACAGGGGGGACAACACCTTC	CATSREDRGDNTF
.	TRBV10-3	TRBD2	TRBJ2-3	TGTGCCATCAGAGGACTAGCGGTTACAGGCACAGATACGCAGTATTTT	CAIRGLAVTGTDTQYF
.	TRBV5-5	TRBD2	TRBJ2-1	TGTGCCAGCAGCTCAGACAAGAGACTAGCGGGATTAAATGAGCAGTTCTTC	CASSSDKRLAGLNEQFF
.	TRBV20-1	.	TRBJ1-4	TGCAGTGCTAGTAACAGATTTAATGAAAAACTGTTTTTT	CSASNRFNEKLFF
few	TRBV6-4	TRBD1	TRBJ2-1	TGTGCCAGCAGTGACTCGTTGGGACAGGGTAATGAGCAGTTCTTC	CASSDSLGQGNEQFF
once	TRBV20-1	.	TRBJ1-5	TGCAGTGCTGCCCTCCCGGCGGGGGATAGCAATCAGCCCCAGCATTTT	CSAALPAGDSNQPQHF
few	TRBV4-2	TRBD2	TRBJ2-5	TGTGCCAGCAGCCAAGTAGCGGGAGACGAGACCCAGTACTTC	CASSQVAGDETQYF
few	TRBV5-5	TRBD1	TRBJ1-2	TGTGCCAGCAGCTTGGAGGCAGGGGGCTTTGGCTACACCTTC	CASSLEAGGFGYTF
few	TRBV18	.	TRBJ2-7	TGTGCCAGCTCACCAGCTGGGTTTACCTCCTACGAGCAGTACTTC	CASSPAGFTSYEQYF
.	TRBV12-3/TRBV12-4	.	TRBJ2-1	TGTGCCAGCAGTTTGTGGTGGAATGAGCAGTTCTTC	CASSLWWNEQFF
.	TRBV6-6	.	TRBJ1-1	TGTGCCAGCAGTTTCTCGGGTTCGGGCACTGAAGCTTTCTTT	CASSFSGSGTEAFF
few	TRBV13	.	TRBJ1-6	TGTGCCAGCAGCCGAAAAGGGGCTGGATATTCACCCCTCCACTTT	CASSRKGAGYSPLHF
.	TRBV12-3/TRBV12-4	TRBD1	TRBJ2-1	TGTGCCAGCAGTTACCAGACCGGGACAGGTTACAATGAGCAGTTCTTC	CASSYQTGTGYNEQFF
.	TRBV29-1	.	TRBJ2-6	TGCAGCGTTGAAGCGCCGGCTGGGGCCAACGTCCTGACTTTC	CSVEAPAGANVLTF
.	TRBV5-1	TRBD1	TRBJ1-6	TGCGCCAGCAGCTACGCGACAGGGGAAGGCTCACCCCTCCACTTT	CASSYATGEGSPLHF
.	TRBV4-3	TRBD2	TRBJ2-1	TGCGCCAGCAGCCAAGAGGGATCCAGCGGGGGTTCCTACAATGAGCAGTTCTTC	CASSQEGSSGGSYNEQFF
few	TRBV6-5	TRBD2	TRBJ2-1	TGTGCCAGCAGTTTGGGGGTCTCGTGGCGGGAGAGGGACAATGAGCAGTTCTTC	CASSLGVSWRERDNEQFF
few	TRBV27	TRBD1	TRBJ1-4	TGTGCCAGCAGCCCACGGGACAGGGGGACTGAAAAACTGTTTTTT	CASSPRDRGTEKLFF
.	TRBV6-2/TRBV6-3	.	TRBJ2-5	TGTGCCAGCAGTTACTCGTGGTCAGAAAAGACCCAGTACTTC	CASSYSWSEKTQYF
.	TRBV7-9	.	TRBJ1-1	TGTGCCAGCAGCTTAGGGCCAGGACCAGAAGCTTTCTTT	CASSLGPGPEAFF
many	TRBV21-1	.	TRBJ2-7	TGTGCCAGCAGCAAGGAGAGGGCCGCCCACGAGCAGTACTTC	CASSKERAAHEQYF
.	TRBV6-2/TRBV6-3	TRBD2	TRBJ2-3	TGTGCCAGCGGACCGACTAGCGGGGGCCAGGGCACAGATACGCAGTATTTT	CASGPTSGGQGTDTQYF
.	TRBV30	.	TRBJ1-2	TGTGCCTGGAGTGTATCGGTCGTTGGCTACACCTTC	CAWSVSVVGYTF
.	TRBV28	.	TRBJ1-6	TGTGCCAGCAGTTTACAGGGGAGCTGGTCACCCCTCCACTTT	CASSLQGSWSPLHF
.	TRBV10-3	.	TRBJ1-5	TGTGCCATCAGTGCAGGGGAACAGCCCCAGCATTTT	CAISAGEQPQHF
once	TRBV3-1	.	TRBJ1-1	TGTGCCAGCAGCCAAGATCGGGGGAAAGCTTTCTTT	CASSQDRGKAFF
few	TRBV6-1	TRBD1	TRBJ1-2	TGTGCCAGCAGTAAGGACAGGCCTAACTATGGCTACACCTTC	CASSKDRPNYGYTF
few	TRBV21-1	.	TRBJ2-5	TGTGCCAGCAGCCCGGCCCCCCTACCGGCCCAGTACTTC	CASSPAPLPAQYF